This is a list of T cell receptor beta chains from one sample in a study of cytomegalovirus exposure and HLA in healthy donors. The repertoire was sequenced with immunoSEQ multiplex PCR; TCRdb's copy has only in-frame clones and lacks some. This repertoire shows 100,000 or so clones, more than 60% found once; its top ten account for 2.5%. The sequenced sample consisted of PBMCs. The receptors here all came from a man aged 45-60 years in good health and CMV-seronegative. CDR3s include the opening cysteine and the closing phenylalanine or tryptophan.

>TRBV11-2
CASSLIGSTYEQYF
>TRBV5-1
CASSLGYMNTEAFF
>TRBV9
CASSVGGGWNTEAFF
>TRBV19
CASSSRSGAYEQYF
>TRBV15
CATSRDGAGPEEQYF
>TRBV7-7
CASSTGLAGSEQYF
>TRBV18
CASSPAGQEFYGYTF
>TRBV18
CASSSDPGQNYGYTF
>TRBV28
CASSQRAGVFETQYF
>TRBV5-1
CASSREGGNTEAFF
>TRBV27
CASSRRGPAGRSYEQYF
>TRBV11-2
CASSARTSGSWRLETQYF
>TRBV28
CASRETGGGLYGYTF
>TRBV18
CASSPEQGWYQETQYF
>TRBV21-1
CASSKEAGLSYATSGANVLTF
>TRBV6-4
CASSDLPGGLYNEQFF
>TRBV6-5
CASRKGTIEKLFF
>TRBV19
CASRPPGQPNTEAFF
>TRBV5-1
CASSLSRGDEQFF
>TRBV11-1
CATQRGQGNQETQYF
>TRBV7-6
CASSSPAVGGRNEQYF
>TRBV15
CATSRDLLAGFLHEQFF
>TRBV14
CASSQDFKAGVETQYF
>TRBV2
CASLGGWSNIQYF
>TRBV27
CASKIRTSGKNEQFF
>TRBV28
CASSRKQGLGSYNSPLHF
>TRBV2
CASAQFFEQGWAYEQYF
>TRBV5-1
CASSFQDNTEAFF
>TRBV25-1
CASSPPDRVYEQYF
>TRBV9
CASSPRGPRTTDTQYF
>TRBV10-2
CASRRNTGELFF
>TRBV14
CASSQVSEQYF
>TRBV19
CASSIYGPQHF
>TRBV19
CASSGPGQANYEQYF
>TRBV11-2
CASSPRPGQGLEKLFF
>TRBV27
CASRGAIAERGLNTGELFF
>TRBV18
CASSPPRDRAMNTEAFF
>TRBV27
CASSTGLSKGLFF
>TRBV11-2
CASSSRTGRTTEAFF
>TRBV27
CASSLLAGGLETQYF
>TRBV4-3
CASSRVIGGAGAEAFF
>TRBV6-5
CASSRDSYEQYF
>TRBV19
CASSILGVIAEAFF
>TRBV7-2
CASSETSGGSYNEQFF
>TRBV5-6
CASTSRGGHDTGELFF
>TRBV5-4
CASSLGGGFSGNTIYF
>TRBV7-2
CASSLAHRTTNTDTQYF
>TRBV10-3
CAISVGTGDYGYTF
>TRBV7-9
CASSFPLAGGQETQYF
>TRBV28
CASSYQRDPNSYEQYF
>TRBV11-2
CASSLVPDTEAFF
>TRBV29-1
CSSAGGSHNEQFF
>TRBV4-1
CASSQFLAYEQYF
>TRBV4-2
CASSQGIPGNTEAFF
>TRBV27
CASSNEQFGSEQFF
>TRBV9
CASSVAASSYNEQFF